The entry below describes one T cell receptor beta chain. No antigen is known for it. The sample comes from a study of OX40 agonist ivuxolimab in advanced cancers. Study at large: Patients' therapy was ivuxolimab, an antibody that acts as an agonist of OX40 (CD134). One hepatocellular carcinoma and two cutaneous melanoma patients partially responded.

Here immunoSEQ multiplex PCR was the method, and the copy in TCRdb shows in-frame clones only, minus some. The table has about 90,000 clones, more than 75% seen once; the top ten hold under 0.35%. Study outcomes and limitations: On average, a greater number of expanded clones characterised CD8+ T cells relative to CD4+.

The sampling schedule covered blood at baseline, cycle 4 day 1, and cycle 7 day 1. Trimming stripped 1 base from V and 4 bases from J, with 16 bases between. Germline CDR1 is LNHNV and CDR2 is YYDKDF (reference sequence). CDR3 length equals 16 residues. The sequence derives from an adult with an advanced solid tumor such as melanoma, head and neck, liver or kidney cancer. This chain uses TRBV15 with TRBJ1-2, with D possibly being TRBD1 (5 bases). Material: CD4+ or CD8+ T cells sorted from blood, obtained in a trial of the OX40 agonist ivuxolimab. CDR3 in amino acids: CATSRVEGRPGYGYTF. The CDR3 DNA reads as TGTGCCACCAGCAGAGTAGAGGGGCGACCTGGCTATGGCTACACCTTC.